This TCR beta chain appears in the sequencing data of a study of OX40 agonist ivuxolimab in advanced cancers. Notes on the research overall: Ivuxolimab was a fully human IgG2 agonistic monoclonal antibody targeting the costimulatory receptor OX40 (CD134). The point of sequencing TCRbeta in the periphery was to test whether ivuxolimab changed TCR sequence diversity and drove clonal T-cell expansion. Partial responses occurred in three dose-escalation patients, of whom one had hepatocellular carcinoma and two had cutaneous melanoma. The paper describes the monotherapy dose-escalation part (N of about 54 patients) of the phase I trial of ivuxolimab. Prior anti-PD-1, anti-PD-L1 or anti-CTLA-4 therapy was permitted, and checkpoint inhibitors had been received by approximately 39% of dose-escalation patients. Intravenous ivuxolimab was administered to patients every 2 weeks at six dose levels: 0.01, 0.1, 0.3, 1.5, 3 and 10 mg/kg. In the dose-escalation cohort, roughly 82% of patients were male, and the mean age was 60 years with a range of roughly 23 to 79. Among the 50 to 55 dose-escalation patients, around 19 had hepatocellular carcinoma, about 15 melanoma, 9 renal cell carcinoma and 9 head and neck cancer.

The germline V gene (reference sequence) yields MNHEY for CDR1 and SMNVEV for CDR2. The CDR3 runs 16 amino acids, cysteine and phenylalanine included. The DNA shown is the 48-base CDR3, in frame from base 1. Ends trimmed: V by 6 bases, J by 5 bases; bases unmatched to a gene: 13. For sequencing of the TCRbeta CDR3 region, genomic DNA was extracted from the sorted cells. TCRbeta CDR3 regions were sequenced using the immunoSEQ Assay. The table was pulled from immuneACCESS by TCRdb, which kept in-frame rearrangements only. Such tables lose some clones; where checked, under half of the loss comes from unresolved V genes, and the rest has no known cause. The table for this sample lists 80,000 to 95,000 clones; 91% of them were counted only once. The ten largest make up roughly 9.4% of the sample. As to this clone: Its antigen target is currently unknown. Base qualities are not at hand, and no much larger clone is one base apart.

General study outcomes and caveats: At doses of 0.1 to 3.0 mg/kg, clonal expansion of both CD4+ and CD8+ blood T cells was observed from baseline to week 6. On average, CD8+ T cells showed more expanded clones than CD4+ T cells after ivuxolimab. In partial responders in the 0.1-3.0 mg/kg groups, normalized peripheral clonal expansion was found to be among the lowest, especially among CD8+ T cells. Low levels of normalized T-cell clonal expansion were also seen in some patients who did not respond. Antigen specificity was not determined for the clonally expanded peripheral T cells.

The trial excluded patients who had a history of autoimmune disease or who were on systemic immunosuppression. Peripheral blood for TCR sequencing was drawn from every dose cohort at baseline, at cycle 4 day 1 and at cycle 7 day 1. The samples were drawn from a first-in-human, open-label, multicenter phase I dose-escalation trial of ivuxolimab. Adults with locally advanced or metastatic melanoma, renal cell, hepatocellular, or head and neck squamous cell carcinoma were enrolled in the trial. Before TCR sequencing, CD4+ T cells and CD8+ T cells from peripheral blood were sorted into separate populations.

This sample comprised CD4+ or CD8+ T cells sorted from blood, obtained in a trial of the OX40 agonist ivuxolimab. The sequence joins TRBV27 to TRBJ2-3; 8 bases in between match TRBD2. This TCR was recovered from an adult with an advanced solid tumor such as melanoma, head and neck, liver or kidney cancer. The CDR3 reads as follows: CASSHRAGGGGDTQYF. The DNA reads TGTGCCAGCAGCCATCGGGCGGGAGGAGGGGGAGATACGCAGTATTTT.